This TCR beta chain came from a study of blood T cell repertoires in COVID-19. Study summary: The study drew acute and convalescent COVID-19 samples from the United States, Italy and Spain. The analysed material was cDNA or gDNA that came from T cells, B-cell-depleted T cells, or PBMCs.

Participants were aged about 18 to 100 years, lived in around 25 US areas, and enrolled virtually. Among Cohort 3 donors, those recovered had two negative PCRs, clearance, or symptom resolution. The CDR3 runs to 13 residues. CDR1 is LGHNA, CDR2 YSLEER, per germline. Trimming left V 0 bases short and J 10 bases short, with 12 bases between. Libraries were prepared by immunoSEQ multiplex PCR; TCRdb keeps only in-frame clonotypes and omits some of them. The sample has about 380,000 clones, more than 75% seen once. This clonotype originated in a young man who had recovered from COVID-19. The chain carries TRBV4-3 and TRBJ1-1; D gene ambiguous. The sample consisted of PBMCs or T cells enriched from blood (not recorded which). The CDR3 loop is CASSQDTGWGAFF. CDR3 in DNA: TGCGCCAGCAGCCAAGATACGGGGTGGGGAGCTTTCTTT.